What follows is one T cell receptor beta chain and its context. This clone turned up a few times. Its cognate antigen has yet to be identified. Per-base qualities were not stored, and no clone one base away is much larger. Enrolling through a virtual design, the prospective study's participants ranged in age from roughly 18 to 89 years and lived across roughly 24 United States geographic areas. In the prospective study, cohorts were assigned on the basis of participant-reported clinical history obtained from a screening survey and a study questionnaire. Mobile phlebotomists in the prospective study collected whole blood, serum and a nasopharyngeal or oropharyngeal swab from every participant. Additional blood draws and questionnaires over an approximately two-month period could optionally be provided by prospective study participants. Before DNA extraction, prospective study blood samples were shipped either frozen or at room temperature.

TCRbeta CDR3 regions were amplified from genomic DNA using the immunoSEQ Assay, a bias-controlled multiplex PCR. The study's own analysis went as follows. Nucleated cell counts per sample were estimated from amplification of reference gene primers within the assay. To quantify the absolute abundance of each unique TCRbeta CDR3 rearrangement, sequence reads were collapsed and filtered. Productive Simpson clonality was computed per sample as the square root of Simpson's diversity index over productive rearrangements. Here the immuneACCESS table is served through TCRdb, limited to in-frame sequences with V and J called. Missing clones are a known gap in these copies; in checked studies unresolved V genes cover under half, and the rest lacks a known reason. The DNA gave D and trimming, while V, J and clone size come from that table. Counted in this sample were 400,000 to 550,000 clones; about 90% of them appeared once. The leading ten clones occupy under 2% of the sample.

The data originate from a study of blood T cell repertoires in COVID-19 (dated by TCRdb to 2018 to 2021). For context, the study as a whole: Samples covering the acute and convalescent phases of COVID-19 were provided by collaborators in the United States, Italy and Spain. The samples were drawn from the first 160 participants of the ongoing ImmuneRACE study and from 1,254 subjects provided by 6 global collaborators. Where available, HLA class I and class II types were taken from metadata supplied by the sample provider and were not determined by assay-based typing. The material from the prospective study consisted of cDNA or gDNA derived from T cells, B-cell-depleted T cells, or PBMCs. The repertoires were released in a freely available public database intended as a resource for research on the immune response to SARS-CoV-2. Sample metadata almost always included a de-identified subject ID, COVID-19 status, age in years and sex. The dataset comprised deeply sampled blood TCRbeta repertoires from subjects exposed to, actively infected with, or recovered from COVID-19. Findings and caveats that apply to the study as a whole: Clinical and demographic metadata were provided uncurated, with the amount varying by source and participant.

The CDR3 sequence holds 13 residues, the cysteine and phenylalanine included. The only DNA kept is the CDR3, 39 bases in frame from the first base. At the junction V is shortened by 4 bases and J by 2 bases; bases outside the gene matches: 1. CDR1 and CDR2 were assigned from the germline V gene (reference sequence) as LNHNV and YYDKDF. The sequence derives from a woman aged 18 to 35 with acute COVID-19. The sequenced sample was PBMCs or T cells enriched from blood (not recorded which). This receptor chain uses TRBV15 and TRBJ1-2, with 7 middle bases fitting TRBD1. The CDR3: CATSKGQNYGYTF. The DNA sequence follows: TGTGCCACCAGCAAGGGACAGAACTATGGCTACACCTTC.